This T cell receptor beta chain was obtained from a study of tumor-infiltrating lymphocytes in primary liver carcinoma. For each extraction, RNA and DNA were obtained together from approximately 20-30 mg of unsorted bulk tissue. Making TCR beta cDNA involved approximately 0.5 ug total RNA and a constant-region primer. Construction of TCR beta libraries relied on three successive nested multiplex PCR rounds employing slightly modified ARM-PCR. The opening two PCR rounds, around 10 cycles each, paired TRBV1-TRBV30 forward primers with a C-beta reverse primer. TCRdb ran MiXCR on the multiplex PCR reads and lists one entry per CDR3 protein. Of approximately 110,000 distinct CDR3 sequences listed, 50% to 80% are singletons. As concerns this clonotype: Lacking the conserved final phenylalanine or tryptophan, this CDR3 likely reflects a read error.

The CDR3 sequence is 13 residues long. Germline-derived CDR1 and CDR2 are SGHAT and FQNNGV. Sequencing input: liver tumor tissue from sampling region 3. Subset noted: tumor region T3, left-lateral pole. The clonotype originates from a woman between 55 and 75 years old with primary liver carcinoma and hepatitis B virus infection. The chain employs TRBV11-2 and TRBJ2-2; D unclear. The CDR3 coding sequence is TGTGGCAGCAGCTTAGAGTGGGCCGGGGAGCTGTTTCTT. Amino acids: CGSSLEWAGELFL.